This note documents a single T cell receptor (beta chain) sequence. Produced via immunoSEQ multiplex PCR; TCRdb's table is partial and in-frame only. The sample carries roughly 77,000 clones, 90% to 95% recorded once. The sample is drawn from a study of T cell responses to AZD1222 COVID-19 vaccine. Germline lookup yields CDR1 MNHNY and CDR2 SVGAGI (reference sequence). The CDR3 loop spans 14 amino acids. Trimming stripped 5 bases from V and 7 bases from J, with 17 bases between. The sequence came from an adult in good health. Specimen: peripheral blood, collected on day 0 of AZD1222 vaccination. J is TRBJ1-2 and V is TRBV6-6, with D perhaps matching TRBD1 (6 bases). CDR3 loop: CASSRTEKEGGYTF. CDR3 in DNA: TGTGCCAGCAGTCGGACAGAGAAGGAGGGTGGCTACACCTTC.